Shown below are 25 T cell receptor beta chains from a single sample sequenced in a study of regulatory T cells in long-lasting Graves disease. Building the TCR beta libraries relied on iRepertoire HTBI primers, and CDR3 regions underwent Arm-PCR. Each CDR3 protein gets one entry after TCRdb re-called the multiplex PCR reads with MiXCR. The data hold a few hundred thousand distinct CDR3 sequences, with roughly 10% observed a single time. The time point was: newly diagnosed GD, antithyroid drugs for less than 3 months. The TCR library used RNA extracted from PBMCs. In addition, the sample was reused for a study of T cells in Graves' hyperthyroidism and ophthalmopathy.

The sample consisted of peripheral blood mononuclear cells (PBMCs), taken at new diagnosis, from a patient treated with antithyroid drugs. These receptors came from a woman aged 18-30 years with Graves disease.

The chain couples TRBV27 to TRBJ2-1; TRBD1 or TRBD2 may be the D gene (5 bases each). CDR1 is MNHEY, CDR2 SMNVEV, per germline (reference sequence). Trimming left V 1 base short and J 10 bases short, with 14 bases between. This CDR3 spans 14 amino acids. In DNA, the CDR3 is TGTGCCAGCAGTTTATTAGGGACCAAAGGGGAGCAGTTCTTC. Translated: CASSLLGTKGEQFF.

In this sample, this clonotype turned up a few times. The chain links TRBV13 to TRBJ1-1, with D uncertain. Trimming pared 5 bases from V and 5 bases from J, leaving 18 bases between. CDR1 and CDR2 from the germline V gene are PRHDT and FYEKMQ (reference sequence). This CDR3 has 15 amino acids. The CDR3, as DNA: TGTGCCAGCAGCAACCCCGGCAGAGGGCGAACTGAAGCTTTCTTT. It codes for CASSNPGRGRTEAFF.

This clonotype was found a few times. The chain couples TRBV29-1 to TRBJ1-2; the match to TRBD1 covers 9 bases. The CDR3 extends over 12 amino acids. V shed 7 bases, J shed 7 bases, and the junction held 7 bases outside the gene matches. Germline V lookup: CDR1 SQVTM, CDR2 ANQGSEA. The CDR3 protein is CSGQGGLGGYTF. CDR3 bases: TGCAGCGGACAGGGGGGCCTCGGTGGCTACACCTTC.

The chain uses TRBV13 and TRBJ2-4, with a possible D match to TRBD1 (5 bases). The V gene's germline CDR1 is PRHDT and CDR2 FYEKMQ (reference sequence). This CDR3 is 13 amino acids long. The V and J ends lost 8 bases and 7 bases respectively, with 15 bases between them. CDR3 sequence: CASSRQGRNIQYF. CDR3 DNA sequence: TGTGCCAGCTCTAGGCAGGGTAGGAACATTCAGTACTTC.

This clonotype was observed many times. The chain couples TRBV7-3 to TRBJ2-5; 10 nucleotides align to TRBD1. The germline CDR1 and CDR2 sequences are SGHTA and FQGTGA. The CDR3 runs to 15 residues. V was pared by 5 bases and J by 5 bases, with 8 bases of the junction left unmatched. Written as DNA, the CDR3 is TGTGCCAGCAGCCCCGGACAGGGGGGGATTGAGACCCAGTACTTC. Translated: CASSPGQGGIETQYF.

This clonotype was seen at least ten times. The rearrangement uses TRBV20-1 and TRBJ2-7; D remains ambiguous. There are 15 residues in the CDR3. Trimming removed 5 bases at V and 0 bases at J, with 17 bases between. Germline values: CDR1 DFQATT, CDR2 SNEGSKA (reference sequence). The CDR3 protein is CSAVPPSAFSYEQYF. The CDR3 DNA is TGCAGTGCTGTCCCCCCTTCTGCTTTCTCCTACGAGCAGTACTTC.

This clonotype has a count of ten or more. V and J are TRBV28 and TRBJ1-2; D call uncertain. Germline V lookup: CDR1 MDHEN, CDR2 SYDVKM. V shed 5 bases and J shed 6 bases, with 13 bases lying between them. This CDR3 has 13 amino acids. The CDR3 reads CASSPWGSNGYTF. The CDR3 DNA follows: TGTGCCAGCAGTCCCTGGGGATCCAATGGCTACACCTTC.

This clonotype was recorded a few times. The V and J genes are TRBV5-1 and TRBJ1-3; maybe TRBD1 (6 bases). The length of the CDR3 is 14 residues. Germline V gene data show CDR1 as SGHRS and CDR2 as YFSETQ. Trimming stripped 5 bases from V and 2 bases from J, with 11 bases between. Here the CDR3 reads CASRETGPGNTIYF. The CDR3 bases are TGCGCCAGCAGAGAGACAGGTCCTGGAAACACCATATATTTT.

Only a few counts were recorded for this clonotype. A much larger clone is a single base away; this may be a read error. The V gene is TRBV28, the J gene TRBJ2-7, with D possibly TRBD2 on 5 matching bases. The V and J ends lost 5 bases and 2 bases respectively, with 16 bases between them. The CDR3 is made up of 15 amino acids. Germline CDR1 MDHEN, CDR2 SYDVKM. The CDR3: CASSQPRRPTYEQYF. The CDR3, as DNA: TGTGCCAGCAGTCAACCACGGAGGCCGACCTACGAGCAGTACTTC.

This clonotype came up many times. The V gene is TRBV28, the J gene TRBJ2-5; 8 bases align to TRBD1. This CDR3 is 17 amino acids long. V was clipped by 6 bases and J by 5 bases; unmatched bases: 17. CDR1 and CDR2 from the germline V gene are MDHEN and SYDVKM. CDR3 coding DNA: TGTGCCAGCAGCACCCGACTGGGAGCAGGGGGCTATGAGACCCAGTACTTC. It encodes CASSTRLGAGGYETQYF.

The chain is built from TRBV27 and TRBJ2-7, with D uncertain. V lost 2 bases and J lost 7, with 15 bases in between. Per germline, CDR1 MNHEY and CDR2 SMNVEV (reference sequence). CDR3 length: 14 residues. In DNA, the CDR3 is TGTGCCAGCAGTTTAGATACCTACGGACGGGAGCAGTACTTC. It translates to CASSLDTYGREQYF.

The chain joins TRBV5-1 to TRBJ2-5; 10 nucleotides agree with TRBD1. J gave up 4 bases and V 2 bases, and 2 bases lay outside the gene matches. Germline CDR1 and CDR2: SGHRS and YFSETQ. The CDR3 is 14 residues long. CDR3 loop: CASSFRDRGETQYF. CDR3 DNA: TGCGCCAGCAGCTTCCGGGACAGGGGAGAGACCCAGTACTTC.

This clonotype was seen repeatedly, ten times or more. The chain has TRBV18 and TRBJ1-2; 9 nucleotides match TRBD1. J lost 5 bases, V lost 4 bases, and 8 bases had no gene match. This CDR3 is 15 amino acids long. Germline-derived CDR1 and CDR2 are KGHSH and LQKENI. CDR3 in amino acids: CASSQRQTGGYGYTF. CDR3 in DNA: TGTGCCAGCTCACAGCGACAGACAGGGGGATATGGCTACACCTTC.

The table lists this clonotype with a few counts. V usage is TRBV7-2 and J usage is TRBJ2-1; D call uncertain. V was clipped by 3 bases and J by 7 bases, with 16 bases between them. CDR3 length: 15 residues. Looked up from germline, CDR1 is SGHTA and CDR2 is FQGNSA. CDR3 nucleotides: TGTGCCAGCAGCTTCTTTTTGAGCTCGCAGAATGAGCAGTTCTTC. Amino acid sequence: CASSFFLSSQNEQFF.

This clonotype occurred many times. The chain is built from TRBV24-1 and TRBJ2-3; 8 nucleotides match TRBD2. The CDR3 length is 16 residues. V gave up 3 bases and J gave up 5 bases; unmatched junction bases: 9. The germline V gene has CDR1 KGHDR and CDR2 SFDVKD. The CDR3: CATSDPRGGSGDTQYF. In DNA, the CDR3 is TGTGCCACCAGTGATCCCCGGGGGGGGTCTGGAGATACGCAGTATTTT.

This clonotype has only a few counts. The chain recombines TRBV20-1 with TRBJ1-5, with D unclear. The CDR3 covers 12 residues. The V gene's germline CDR1 is DFQATT and CDR2 SNEGSKA (reference sequence). Trimming cost V 6 bases and J 7 bases, with 13 bases left between them. The CDR3 loop is CSAPAPGQPQHF. CDR3 in DNA: TGCAGTGCGCCTGCCCCGGGGCAGCCCCAGCATTTT.

Many counts were recorded for this clonotype. CDR3 in DNA: TGTGCCAGCAGCCCCGGGGCAATGAACACTGAAGCTTTCTTT. Translated, it gives CASSPGAMNTEAFF. The chain is built from TRBV3-1 and TRBJ1-1; tentative D call: TRBD1 (5 bases). There are 14 residues in the CDR3. V lost 4 bases to trimming and J lost 0 bases, with 9 bases between them. Germline CDR1 reads LGHDT; CDR2 reads YNNKEL (reference sequence).

This clonotype showed up many times. The chain recombines TRBV11-2 with TRBJ1-5; possible D gene TRBD1, 5 bases. Looked up from germline, CDR1 is SGHAT and CDR2 is FQNNGV. The germline V and J ends were trimmed by 1 base and 6 bases, with 10 bases remaining between them. The CDR3 consists of 14 residues. DNA of the CDR3: TGTGCCAGCAGCTTAGGAGGGGTACGTCAGCCCCAGCATTTT. The encoded protein is CASSLGGVRQPQHF.

This clonotype was picked up many times. This chain connects TRBV7-2 to TRBJ1-2; D call uncertain. Trimming removed 1 base at V and 6 bases at J, with 12 bases between. This CDR3 contains 14 residues. Germline loops: CDR1 SGHTA, CDR2 FQGNSA. The CDR3 nucleotides read TGTGCCAGCAGCTTAGGTTCCCGACTGGATGGCTACACCTTC. Its protein is CASSLGSRLDGYTF.

This clonotype was detected ten times or more. The chain has TRBV20-1 and TRBJ2-1, with a weak D call TRBD2 (6 bases). V lost 4 bases and J lost 0, with 16 bases in between. Germline values: CDR1 DFQATT, CDR2 SNEGSKA (reference sequence). The CDR3 is 16 amino acids. CDR3 bases: TGCAGTGCTATTCAACTTAGCGGTCGCTCCTACAATGAGCAGTTCTTC. Translated, it gives CSAIQLSGRSYNEQFF.

The CDR3 region is CASTPPGQKYNSPLHF. In DNA, the CDR3 is TGTGCCAGCACACCGCCGGGACAGAAGTATAATTCACCCCTCCACTTT. The V and J genes are TRBV28 and TRBJ1-6, with TRBD1 matching 7 bases. The CDR3 loop spans 16 amino acids. V lost 7 bases, J lost 4 bases, and 10 bases stayed unmatched. Germline lookup yields CDR1 MDHEN and CDR2 SYDVKM.

This clonotype was counted many times. The V gene is TRBV7-2, the J gene TRBJ2-5; D gene ambiguous. Germline values: CDR1 SGHTA, CDR2 FQGNSA. There are 13 residues in the CDR3. Trimming removed 4 bases at V and 3 bases at J, with 9 bases between. The CDR3 DNA sequence: TGTGCCAGCAGCTCCCCAGAAGAAGAGACCCAGTACTTC. It yields the protein CASSSPEEETQYF. Variable domain in full (rest from reference TRBV7-2 and TRBJ2-5): GAGVSQSPSNKVTEKGKDVELRCDPISGHTALYWYRQSLGQGLEFLIYFQGNSAPDKSGLPSDRFSAERTGGSVSTLTIQRTQQEDSAVYLCASSSPEEETQYFGPGTRLLVL.

This clonotype has at least ten counts. The chain joins TRBV11-2 to TRBJ1-2, with TRBD1 matching 8 bases. With V trimmed by 3 bases and J by 4 bases, 1 base remained unmatched. The CDR3 has 13 residues. From germline, CDR1 is SGHAT and CDR2 FQNNGV. The CDR3 loop reads CASSFGQGYGYTF. The DNA of the CDR3 is TGTGCCAGCAGCTTTGGACAGGGCTATGGCTACACCTTC.

The table lists this clonotype with many counts. The chain employs TRBV12-3 or TRBV12-4 and TRBJ1-2; D ambiguous. The V gene lost 5 bases and the J gene lost 4 bases, with 8 bases spanning the gap. This CDR3 contains 12 residues. DNA of the CDR3: TGTGCCAGCAGTGTAACGGGCTATGGCTACACCTTC. Residues: CASSVTGYGYTF.

This clonotype was detected many times. This chain connects TRBV11-2 to TRBJ2-1; unclear D gene. The CDR3 consists of 16 residues. CDR1 and CDR2 (germline): SGHAT, FQNNGV. Trimming cost V 6 bases and J 0 bases, with 15 bases left between them. The CDR3 loop reads CASSSRATISYNEQFF. The CDR3 DNA is TGTGCCAGCAGTTCCCGAGCAACCATCTCCTACAATGAGCAGTTCTTC. The full variable domain, completed using reference TRBV11-2 and TRBJ2-1, is EAGVAQSPRYKIIEKRQSVAFWCNPISGHATLYWYQQILGQGPKLLIQFQNNGVVDDSQLPKDRFSAERLKGVDSTLKIQPAKLEDSAVYLCASSSRATISYNEQFFGPGTRLTVL.